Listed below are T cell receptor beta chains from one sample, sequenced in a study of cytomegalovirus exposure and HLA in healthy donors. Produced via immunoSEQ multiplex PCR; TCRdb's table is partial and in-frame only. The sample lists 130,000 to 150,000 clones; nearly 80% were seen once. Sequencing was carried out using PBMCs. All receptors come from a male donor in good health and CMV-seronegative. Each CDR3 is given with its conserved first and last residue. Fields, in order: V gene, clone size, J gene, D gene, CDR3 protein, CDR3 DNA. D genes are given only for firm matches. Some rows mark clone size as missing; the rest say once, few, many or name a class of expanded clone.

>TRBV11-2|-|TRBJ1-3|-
CASSSQGNTIYF
TGTGCCAGCAGCTCACAGGGAAACACCATATATTTT
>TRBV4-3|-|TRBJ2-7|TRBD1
CASSQLPDRGYEQYF
TGCGCCAGCAGCCAACTACCGGACAGGGGGTACGAGCAGTACTTC
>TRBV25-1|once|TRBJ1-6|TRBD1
CASSVDRGNSPLHF
TGTGCCAGCAGTGTCGACAGGGGTAATTCACCCCTCCACTTT
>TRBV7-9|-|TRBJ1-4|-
CSSSLREKLFF
TGTTCCAGCAGCCTTCGTGAAAAACTGTTTTTT
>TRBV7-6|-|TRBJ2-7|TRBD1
CASSPPDRLYEQYF
TGTGCCAGCAGCCCGCCGGACAGGCTCTACGAGCAGTACTTC
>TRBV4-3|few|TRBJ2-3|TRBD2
CASSHIAGGGTDTQYF
TGCGCCAGCAGCCATATAGCGGGAGGGGGCACAGATACGCAGTATTTT
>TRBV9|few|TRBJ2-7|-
CASSVAPTSSYEQYF
TGTGCCAGCAGCGTAGCCCCTACGAGCTCCTACGAGCAGTACTTC
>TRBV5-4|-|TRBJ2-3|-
CASSFRDMDTQYF
TGTGCCAGCAGCTTCCGGGACATGGATACGCAGTATTTT
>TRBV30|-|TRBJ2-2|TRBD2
CAWSTSGNTGELFF
TGTGCCTGGAGTACTAGCGGGAACACCGGGGAGCTGTTTTTT
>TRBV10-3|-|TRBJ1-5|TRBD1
CATPGTGDSNQPQHF
TGTGCCACCCCCGGGACAGGGGATAGCAATCAGCCCCAGCATTTT
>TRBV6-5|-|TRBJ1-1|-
CASSYGAEAFF
TGTGCCAGCAGTTACGGGGCAGAAGCTTTCTTT
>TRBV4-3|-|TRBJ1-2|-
CASSQEVSSDAPSANYGYTF
TGCGCCAGCAGCCAAGAGGTTTCGTCAGATGCCCCGTCAGCTAACTATGGCTACACCTTC
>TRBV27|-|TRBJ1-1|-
CASSLSMTRNTEAFF
TGTGCCAGCAGTTTATCGATGACAAGGAACACTGAAGCTTTCTTT
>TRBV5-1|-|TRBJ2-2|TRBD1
CASSFQGDPGTGELFF
TGCGCCAGCAGCTTTCAGGGGGATCCGGGGACCGGGGAGCTGTTTTTT
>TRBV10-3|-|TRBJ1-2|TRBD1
CAISPDRGYGYTF
TGTGCCATCAGCCCCGACAGGGGCTATGGCTACACCTTC
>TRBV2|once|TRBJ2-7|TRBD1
CASIPGTGPYEQYF
TGTGCCAGCATTCCCGGGACAGGCCCCTACGAGCAGTACTTC
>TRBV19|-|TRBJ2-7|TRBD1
CASNPRRASGQGVDPYEQYF
TGTGCCAGTAACCCACGCCGCGCCTCGGGACAGGGGGTGGACCCCTACGAGCAGTACTTC
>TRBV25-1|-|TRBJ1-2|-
CASSEGPNAYGYTF
TGTGCCAGCAGTGAAGGGCCGAACGCCTATGGCTACACCTTC
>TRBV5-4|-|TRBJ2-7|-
CASSLGRSEQYF
TGTGCCAGCAGCTTGGGCCGGAGCGAGCAGTACTTC
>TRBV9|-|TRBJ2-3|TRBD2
CASRRGAGTDTQYF
TGTGCCAGCAGGCGGGGAGCGGGGACAGATACGCAGTATTTT
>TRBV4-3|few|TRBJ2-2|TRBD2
CASSQEPSGKLTGELFF
TGCGCCAGCAGCCAAGAGCCTAGCGGGAAATTGACCGGGGAGCTGTTTTTT
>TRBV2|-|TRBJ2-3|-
CASRPIAGDITDTQYF
TGTGCCAGCAGGCCCATCGCCGGGGATATCACAGATACGCAGTATTTT
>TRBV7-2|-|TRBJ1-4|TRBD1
CASSTYGTGYANEKLFF
TGTGCCAGCAGCACCTACGGGACAGGGTACGCTAATGAAAAACTGTTTTTT
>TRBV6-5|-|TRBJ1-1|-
CASSYSRQMNTEAFF
TGTGCCAGCAGTTACTCGAGGCAGATGAACACTGAAGCTTTCTTT
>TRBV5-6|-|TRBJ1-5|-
CASSLTGQPQHF
TGTGCCAGCAGCTTGACGGGTCAGCCCCAGCATTTT
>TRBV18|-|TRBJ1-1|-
CASSTLGVNTEAFF
TGTGCCAGCTCAACCTTAGGGGTGAACACTGAAGCTTTCTTT
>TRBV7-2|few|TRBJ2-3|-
CASSLPGPNMQYF
TGTGCCAGCAGCTTACCAGGGCCCAATATGCAGTATTTT
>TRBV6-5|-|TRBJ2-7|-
CASSYSSGGFNEQYF
TGTGCCAGCAGTTACTCGAGTGGGGGGTTCAACGAGCAGTACTTC
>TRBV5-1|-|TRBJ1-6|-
CASSAQTYNSPLHF
TGCGCCAGCAGCGCACAGACCTATAATTCACCCCTCCACTTT